This T cell receptor beta chain appears in the sequencing data of a study of OX40 agonist ivuxolimab in advanced cancers. General study points: With doses of 0.1 to 3.0 mg/kg, CD4+ and CD8+ blood T cells had undergone clonal expansion by week 6.

Unmatched junction bases numbered 4, after V lost 4 bases and J lost 3 bases. Germline V gene lookup returns CDR1 SGHDN and CDR2 FVKESK. The CDR3 totals 15 residues. About this clone: What it binds is unknown.

The assay was immunoSEQ multiplex PCR, and TCRdb's table has in-frame clones only and misses some. Counted here are 31,000 or so clones, just under 90% occurring once; the ten biggest clones make up roughly 30%. The sequencing here drew on CD4+ or CD8+ T cells sorted from blood, taken in a trial of the OX40 agonist ivuxolimab. The receptor's source is an adult with an advanced solid tumor such as melanoma, head and neck, liver or kidney cancer. This chain links TRBV14 with TRBJ2-1; 9 nucleotides line up with TRBD2. CDR3 bases: TGTGCCAGCAGCCGGACTAGCGCTTACTACAATGAGCAGTTCTTC. Translating gives CASSRTSAYYNEQFF.